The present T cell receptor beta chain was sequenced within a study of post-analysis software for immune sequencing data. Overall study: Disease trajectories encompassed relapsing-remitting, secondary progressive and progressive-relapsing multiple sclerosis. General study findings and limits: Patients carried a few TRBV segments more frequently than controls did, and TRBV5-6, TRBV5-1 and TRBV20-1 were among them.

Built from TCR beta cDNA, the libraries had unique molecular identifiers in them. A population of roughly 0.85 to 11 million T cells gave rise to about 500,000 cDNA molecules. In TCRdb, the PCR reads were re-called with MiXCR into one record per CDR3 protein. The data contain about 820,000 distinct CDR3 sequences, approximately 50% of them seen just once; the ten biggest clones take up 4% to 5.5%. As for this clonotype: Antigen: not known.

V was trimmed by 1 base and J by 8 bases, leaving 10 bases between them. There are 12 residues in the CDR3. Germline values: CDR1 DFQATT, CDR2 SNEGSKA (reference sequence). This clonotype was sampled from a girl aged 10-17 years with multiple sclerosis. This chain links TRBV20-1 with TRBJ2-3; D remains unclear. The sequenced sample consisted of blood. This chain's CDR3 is CSARGPLGTQYF. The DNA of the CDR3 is TGCAGTGCTAGAGGCCCATTGGGTACGCAGTATTTT.